Shown below are 6 T cell receptor beta chains from a single sample sequenced in a study of blood T cells in healthy people across ages (dated by TCRdb to the mid-2010s). The protocol used for the library was 5' RACE. The run used an Illumina HiSeq 2500. The second PCR ran for about 7 to 11 cycles and used a J-beta primer mix along with a sample-barcoded 5' primer. TCRdb reanalyzed the raw reads on its own, using fastp at Q25 for trimming and MiXCR for clone calling, and kept in-frame beta chains. Rows are unified per CDR3 protein, each entry keeping the most common DNA and genes. The sample data list about 1.8 million distinct CDR3 sequences, and 49% of these were observed just once. More than 2% of the sample belongs to the ten largest clones. The material sequenced was blood. These receptors were collected from a woman aged 40 to 49 in good health.

J is TRBJ2-7 and V is TRBV6-2 or TRBV6-3; TRBD2 matches 8 bases. The CDR3 runs to 17 residues. The germline V gene encodes CDR1 MNHEY and CDR2 SVGEGT. The J segment lost 7 bases and the V segment lost 2 bases, leaving 16 bases of the junction unmatched. In nucleotides, the CDR3 is TGTGCCAGCAGTTACGCCCCCGACGGCCGGGGGGGCCAAGAGCAGTACTTC. It is translated as CASSYAPDGRGGQEQYF.

The genes are TRBV5-6 and TRBJ1-4; no definite D call. V lost 2 bases and J lost 8, with 16 bases in between. This CDR3 has 15 amino acids. Germline CDR1 is SGHDT and CDR2 is YYEEEE. CDR3 residues: CASSFGVGQQEKLFF. CDR3 coding DNA: TGTGCCAGCAGCTTCGGTGTAGGGCAACAAGAAAAACTGTTTTTT.

This chain's CDR3 is CASSEQAGNNEQFF. The CDR3 DNA reads as TGCGCCAGCAGCGAACAGGCGGGAAACAATGAGCAGTTCTTC. The J gene is TRBJ2-1, the V gene TRBV5-1; a possible D gene is TRBD2 (6 bases). V was trimmed by 4 bases and J by 5 bases, leaving 13 bases between them. CDR3 length: 14 residues. CDR1 and CDR2 from the germline V gene are SGHRS and YFSETQ. The complete variable domain, with remaining parts taken from reference TRBV5-1 and TRBJ2-1, reads KAGVTQTPRYLIKTRGQQVTLSCSPISGHRSVSWYQQTPGQGLQFLFEYFSETQRNKGNFPGRFSGRQFSNSRSEMNVSTLELGDSALYLCASSEQAGNNEQFFGPGTRLTVL.

In regard to this clonotype: The junction differs from germline at one of its ends, possibly a read error. The rearrangement uses TRBV28 and TRBJ2-5; D is perhaps TRBD1 (6 bases). Germline-derived CDR1 and CDR2 are MDHEN and SYDVKM. This CDR3 has 16 residues. The CDR3 protein is CASSSTLGHLVGTRYF. The CDR3 nucleotides are TGTGCCAGCAGTTCAACCCTGGGACACCTCGTGGGGACCCGGTACTTC.

CDR3 sequence: CASSCQLKETQYF. CDR3 DNA sequence: TGTGCCAGCAGCTGCCAGCTAAAAGAGACCCAGTACTTC. The chain links TRBV13 to TRBJ2-5, with unresolved D. Trimming pared 4 bases from V and 3 bases from J, leaving 9 bases between. This CDR3 is 13 amino acids long. CDR1 PRHDT and CDR2 FYEKMQ come from the germline V gene (reference sequence). Based on the CDR3 plus reference TRBV13 and TRBJ2-5, the full variable domain is AAGVIQSPRHLIKEKRETATLKCYPIPRHDTVYWYQQGPGQDPQFLISFYEKMQSDKGSIPDRFSAQQFSDYHSELNMSSLELGDSALYFCASSCQLKETQYFGPGTRLLVL.

The chain couples TRBV6-5 to TRBJ1-5; a possible D gene is TRBD1 (6 bases). Deletions cut 6 bases from V and 4 bases from J, with 13 bases between. This CDR3 region has 14 residues. Germline-derived CDR1 and CDR2 are MNHEY and SVGAGI. Written as DNA, the CDR3 is TGTGCCAGCAGACCGGACAGAAGGAATCAGCCCCAGCATTTT. Translated: CASRPDRRNQPQHF.